This T cell receptor beta chain was captured in a study of cytomegalovirus exposure and HLA in healthy donors. Findings and caveats of the study: Exclusion as indistinguishable affected some V segments, including TRBV6-2 and TRBV6-3. Later analysis showed most CMV-associated TCR beta chains appearing HLA-restricted.

The PCR had 60 Vbeta and 13 Jbeta primers. Profiled with immunoSEQ multiplex PCR; TCRdb holds only in-frame clones, not every one. The sample includes over 75,000 clones, 65% to 80% seen only once; the top ten take roughly 7%. Details on this clone: Antigen unknown.

Germline CDR1 ENHRY, CDR2 SYGVKD. The V gene end was trimmed by 3 bases and the J gene end by 0 bases; junction bases not matched to a gene: 10. The CDR3 spans 18 residues. This TCR was recovered from a man between 40 and 49 years old in good health and CMV-seropositive. V and J are TRBV10-3 and TRBJ2-2; the match to TRBD1 covers 7 bases. Specimen: PBMCs. CDR3 sequence (DNA): TGTGCCATCAGTGACCATTCTACCGGGACAGCGAACACCGGGGAGCTGTTTTTT. Its translation: CAISDHSTGTANTGELFF.